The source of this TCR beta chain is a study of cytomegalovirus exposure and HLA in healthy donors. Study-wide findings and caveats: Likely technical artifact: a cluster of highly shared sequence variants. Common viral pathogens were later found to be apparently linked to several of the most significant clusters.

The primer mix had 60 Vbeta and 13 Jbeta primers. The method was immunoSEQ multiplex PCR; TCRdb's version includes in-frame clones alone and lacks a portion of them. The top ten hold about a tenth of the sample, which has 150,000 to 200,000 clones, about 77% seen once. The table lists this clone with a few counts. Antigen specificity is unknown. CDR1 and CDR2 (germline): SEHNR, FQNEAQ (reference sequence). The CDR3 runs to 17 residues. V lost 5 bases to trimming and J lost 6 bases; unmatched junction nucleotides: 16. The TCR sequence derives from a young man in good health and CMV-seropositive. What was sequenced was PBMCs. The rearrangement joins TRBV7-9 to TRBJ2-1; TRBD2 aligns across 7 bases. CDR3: CASSTRTSIGPPNEQFF. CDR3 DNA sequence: TGTGCCAGCAGCACCAGGACTAGTATAGGCCCCCCCAATGAGCAGTTCTTC.